This T cell receptor (beta chain) is from a study of blood T cell repertoires in COVID-19 (dated by TCRdb to 2018 to 2020). About the full investigation: The collaborator samples originated in the United States, Italy and Spain and spanned the acute and convalescent phases of COVID-19. The prospective study material was composed of cDNA or gDNA derived from T cells, B-cell-depleted T cells, or PBMCs. Subjects who had been exposed to COVID-19, were actively infected with it, or had recovered from it provided the deeply sampled blood TCRbeta repertoires that made up the dataset. The repertoires were released in a freely available public database meant as a resource for research on the immune response to SARS-CoV-2. The samples were drawn from two sources: the first 160 participants of the ongoing ImmuneRACE study, and 1,200 or so subjects contributed by 6 global collaborators. Nearly every sample came with metadata listing a de-identified subject ID, COVID-19 status, age in years and sex. Where available, HLA class I and class II types were obtained from metadata supplied by the sample provider rather than from assay-based typing.

What the research found in general, with its limitations: The quantity of clinical and demographic metadata differed by source and by participant and was supplied without curation.

Worth noting for this clone: Its antigen is still unknown. There are no base qualities to consult, and no much larger clone falls within one base.

Clipping removes 0 bases from V and 8 bases from J, with 4 as the unmatched junction base count. As encoded in the germline V gene, CDR1 is LGHNA while CDR2 is YSLEER. The cysteine opens and the phenylalanine closes a CDR3 of 16 amino acids. Kept here is only the CDR3 DNA, which spans 48 bases and is read in frame from base 1. The immunoSEQ Assay, a bias-controlled multiplex PCR, was used to amplify TCRbeta CDR3 regions from genomic DNA. Under the source paper's analysis protocol: Within the assay, amplification of reference gene primers was used to estimate how many nucleated cells each sample contained. To quantify the absolute abundance of each unique TCRbeta CDR3 rearrangement, sequence reads were collapsed and filtered. For each sample, productive Simpson clonality was calculated as the square root of Simpson's diversity index over productive rearrangements. What TCRdb holds here is the immuneACCESS table cut down to in-frame rearrangements. Part of the clones is not present; checked against another copy, under half of the missing clones reflect an unresolved V gene, and the others are unexplained. From that table come the V and J calls and clone size; the DNA was used to work out D and trimming. The sample contains approximately 230,000 clones, 70% to 90% of them found a single time. The ten most abundant clones make up 1.5% to 2% of the sample.

Participants in the prospective study were aged about 18 to 95 years, lived in 20 to 25 United States geographic areas, and enrolled through a virtual design. In the prospective study, cohorts were assigned on the basis of participant-reported clinical history obtained from a screening survey and a study questionnaire. Recovered participants in ImmuneRACE Cohort 3 were defined as having two consecutive negative NP/OP PCR tests, clearance from a healthcare professional, or resolution of symptoms. Each participant in the prospective study had whole blood, serum and a nasopharyngeal or oropharyngeal swab collected by mobile phlebotomists. Over a 2-month period, participants in the prospective study had the option of providing additional blood draws and questionnaires. Prospective study blood samples were shipped either frozen or at room temperature before DNA extraction.

The sequence was collected from a man between 35 and 55 years old who had recovered from COVID-19. Sequencing input: PBMCs or T cells enriched from blood (not recorded which). The chain employs TRBV4-3 and TRBJ1-4; TRBD1 fits 12 bases in the junction. The CDR3 has the sequence CASSQDSGTGGEKLFF. The DNA sequence follows: TGCGCCAGCAGCCAAGATTCCGGGACAGGGGGCGAAAAACTGTTTTTT.